Below, 30 T cell receptor beta chains from the same sample are listed, as sequenced in a study of post-analysis software for immune sequencing data. Findings and limits, study-wide: The study found TRBV5-6, TRBV5-1 and TRBV20-1 among four to six TRBV segments more frequent in patients than controls.

Their recognized antigens are unknown. TCR beta cDNA libraries had unique molecular identifiers. TCRdb reprocessed the PCR reads via MiXCR and lists one record per CDR3 protein. The table lists approximately 160,000 distinct CDR3 sequences, approximately 31% of them singletons. The material sequenced was blood. The receptors derive from a girl between 5 and 17 years old with multiple sclerosis.

This clonotype was detected many times. The rearrangement uses TRBV20-1 and TRBJ2-1; 7 nucleotides align to TRBD2. Germline CDR1 is DFQATT and CDR2 is SNEGSKA (reference sequence). This CDR3 has 12 amino acids. Germline trimming cut 5 bases from V and 5 bases from J; bases unmatched to any gene: 3. In DNA form, the CDR3 reads TGCAGTGCTGGACTAGGGGACAATGAGCAGTTCTTC. This sequence encodes CSAGLGDNEQFF.

CDR3 sequence: CSGQGSNQPQHF. In nucleotides, the CDR3 is TGCAGCGGACAAGGGAGCAATCAGCCCCAGCATTTT. The rearrangement links TRBV29-1 to TRBJ1-5, with unresolved D. Trimming pared 7 bases from V and 1 base from J, leaving 8 bases between. The V gene's germline CDR1 is SQVTM and CDR2 ANQGSEA. This CDR3 region has 12 residues.

The rearrangement links TRBV3-1 to TRBJ2-4; 7 bases are shared with TRBD2. From germline, CDR1 is LGHDT and CDR2 YNNKEL (reference sequence). The CDR3 loop spans 17 amino acids. V gave up 4 bases and J gave up 0 bases; unmatched junction bases: 9. CDR3 coding DNA: TGTGCCAGCAGCCGGTCGGAGGCGGGGGTAGCCAAAAACATTCAGTACTTC. This sequence encodes CASSRSEAGVAKNIQYF.

This clonotype was detected only a few times. J is TRBJ2-1 and V is TRBV9; 7 bases align to TRBD2. With 2 bases clipped from V and 12 bases from J, the junction kept 14 bases outside the gene matches. The CDR3 has 15 residues. Germline V gene sequence: CDR1 SGDLS, CDR2 YYNGEE. The chain's CDR3 is CASSVFSGKEVRQFF. The CDR3 nucleotides are TGTGCCAGCAGCGTCTTCAGCGGGAAAGAGGTGCGGCAGTTCTTC.

The chain couples TRBV12-3 or TRBV12-4 to TRBJ1-6, with D unclear. There are 12 residues in the CDR3. Trimming stripped 4 bases from V and 10 bases from J, with 8 bases between. The DNA of the CDR3 is TGTGCCAGCAGTTCGGAGAGATCACCCCTCCACTTT. It encodes CASSSERSPLHF.

This clonotype has a count of ten or more. The chain recombines TRBV10-3 with TRBJ1-1, with TRBD1 as a possible D gene (5 bases). The CDR3 is made up of 14 amino acids. Trimming left V 7 bases short and J 2 bases short, with 14 bases between. CDR1 ENHRY and CDR2 SYGVKD come from the germline V gene. Here the CDR3 DNA reads TGTGCCATCACGAGGGACCGAGAAAACACTGAAGCTTTCTTT. This gives the protein CAITRDRENTEAFF.

This clonotype was picked up one time. The chain's CDR3 is CASSQDTGTPTDTQYF. The DNA for the CDR3 is TGCGCCAGCAGCCAAGATACCGGGACTCCCACAGATACGCAGTATTTT. The chain is built from TRBV4-3 and TRBJ2-3; the D gene is possibly TRBD2 (6 bases). The CDR3 consists of 16 residues. The V gene's germline CDR1 is LGHNA and CDR2 YSLEER. Deletions cut 0 bases from V and 2 bases from J, with 12 bases between.

As to this clonotype: This may stem from a read error, because a much larger clone lies one nucleotide away. The chain links TRBV6-5 to TRBJ2-3; 14 positions match TRBD2. Per the germline V gene, CDR1 is MNHEY and CDR2 is SVGAGI. CDR3 length: 16 residues. V trimming: 6 bases; J trimming: 14 bases; junction bases outside the gene matches: 16. CDR3 sequence (DNA): TGTGCCAGCAGGGCCGGGACTAGCGGGAGCCGCGGAGGGCGGTATTTT. Translated, it gives CASRAGTSGSRGGRYF.

V and J are TRBV5-5 and TRBJ2-7, with D tentatively TRBD1 (6 bases). Germline V gene data show CDR1 as SGHKS and CDR2 as YYEKEE (reference sequence). The CDR3 length is 15 residues. The V and J ends lost 0 bases and 2 bases respectively, with 12 bases between them. The CDR3 reads CASSLAQGWTYEQYF. For the CDR3, the DNA is TGTGCCAGCAGCTTGGCCCAGGGGTGGACCTACGAGCAGTACTTC.

This clonotype has only a few counts. The gene calls are TRBV7-2 and TRBJ1-2; weak D call: TRBD1 (5 bases). Germline lookup yields CDR1 SGHTA and CDR2 FQGNSA. There are 14 residues in the CDR3. Trimming shortened V by 7 bases and J by 8 bases, and 20 bases separated the two germline ends. The CDR3 DNA is TGTGCCAGCAACCCCACGTGGGGGAAAGGAGGCTACACCTTC. Protein: CASNPTWGKGGYTF. Variable domain in full (rest from reference TRBV7-2 and TRBJ1-2): GAGVSQSPSNKVTEKGKDVELRCDPISGHTALYWYRQSLGQGLEFLIYFQGNSAPDKSGLPSDRFSAERTGGSVSTLTIQRTQQEDSAVYLCASNPTWGKGGYTFGSGTRLTVV.

On this clonotype itself: A much larger clone sits a single nucleotide away, making a read error possible. The V and J genes are TRBV20-1 and TRBJ2-6, with a possible D match to TRBD2 (5 bases). The length of the CDR3 is 14 residues. The germline gives CDR1 DFQATT, CDR2 SNEGSKA (reference sequence). The CDR3 sequence is CSTSGQSGANVLTF. The CDR3 DNA reads as TGCAGTACTAGTGGTCAATCTGGGGCCAACGTCCTGACTTTC.

In its sample, this clonotype was seen a few times. A much larger clone lies one base from this, so it may be a read error. The J gene is TRBJ2-7, the V gene TRBV29-1; the match to TRBD1 covers 9 bases. The CDR3 length is 14 residues. The V gene's germline CDR1 is SQVTM and CDR2 ANQGSEA. J lost 2 bases, V lost 3 bases, and 5 bases had no gene match. This CDR3 is CSVEGTGKPYEQYF. The CDR3 DNA reads as TGCAGCGTTGAGGGGACAGGGAAACCCTACGAGCAGTACTTC.

CDR3 protein: CSARGGSDNEQFF. The CDR3 DNA reads as TGCAGTGCTAGAGGCGGGTCAGACAATGAGCAGTTCTTC. The chain combines TRBV20-1 with TRBJ2-1, with D tentatively TRBD2 (5 bases). CDR1 and CDR2 from the germline V gene are DFQATT and SNEGSKA (reference sequence). CDR3 length: 13 amino acids. V was pared by 1 base and J by 5 bases, with 9 bases between.

This rearrangement joins TRBV6-2 or TRBV6-3 to TRBJ1-1; 9 bases map to TRBD1. The CDR3 spans 15 residues. Germline trimming cut 5 bases from V and 1 base from J; bases unmatched to any gene: 5. Germline values: CDR1 MNHEY, CDR2 SVGEGT. CDR3 sequence: CASSEGTGRNTEAFF. Written as DNA, the CDR3 is TGTGCCAGCAGTGAGGGGACAGGGAGGAACACTGAAGCTTTCTTT.

The genes are TRBV6-5 and TRBJ2-7, with D hard to call. Germline V gives CDR1 MNHEY, CDR2 SVGAGI. Deletions cut 6 bases from V and 3 bases from J, with 6 bases between. This CDR3 is built from 11 residues. As DNA, the CDR3 is TGTGCCAGCAGGACGGTCTACGAGCAGTACTTC. The encoded protein is CASRTVYEQYF.

The rearrangement links TRBV19 to TRBJ2-1; 7 bases agree with TRBD2. This CDR3 spans 15 amino acids. With 5 bases clipped from V and 0 bases from J, the junction kept 4 bases outside the gene matches. The germline V gene encodes CDR1 LNHDA and CDR2 SQIVND (reference sequence). The CDR3: CASSSSGTSYNEQFF. The CDR3 region has the DNA TGTGCCAGTAGTTCTAGCGGCACCTCCTACAATGAGCAGTTCTTC.

This clonotype was recorded many times. The chain links TRBV10-1 to TRBJ2-7; perhaps TRBD1 as D (6 bases). V lost 1 base, J lost 2 bases, and 12 bases lay in between. CDR1 WNHNN and CDR2 SYGVQD come from the germline V gene (reference sequence). This CDR3 has 15 residues. CDR3 nucleotide sequence: TGCGCCAGCAGTGAGTGGCAGGGGCCCACCTACGAGCAGTACTTC. Protein sequence: CASSEWQGPTYEQYF.

This chain links TRBV3-1 with TRBJ2-1, with 9 bases that match TRBD2. Looked up from germline, CDR1 is LGHDT and CDR2 is YNNKEL (reference sequence). This CDR3 spans 16 amino acids. V lost 8 bases, J lost 0 bases, and 8 bases stayed unmatched. The CDR3 bases are TGTGCCAGCGGCCGGACTAGCGCGAGCTCCTACAATGAGCAGTTCTTC. This encodes CASGRTSASSYNEQFF.

On this clonotype itself: This clone may be a read error of a much larger clone one base away. The chain uses TRBV25-1 and TRBJ2-5; D is undetermined. The J call may be wrong; the DNA end is better matched by TRBJ2-7. The CDR3 is 14 amino acids. From germline, CDR1 is MGHDK and CDR2 SYGVNS. DNA of the CDR3: TGTGCCAGCAGTGGATCGTATGAAAGGGACGAGCAGTACTTC. Translation: CASSGSYERDEQYF.

The chain links TRBV7-2 to TRBJ2-2; D is ambiguous. Germline V gives CDR1 SGHTA, CDR2 FQGNSA. There are 14 residues in the CDR3. Trimming stripped 2 bases from V and 3 bases from J, with 7 bases between. The CDR3 DNA is TGTGCCAGCAGCTTAAGGATGGACACCGGGGAGCTGTTTTTT. Its translation is CASSLRMDTGELFF.

This chain joins TRBV4-1 and TRBJ1-1; no clear D gene. Germline V lookup: CDR1 MGHRA, CDR2 YSYEKL. The ends were cut back, 0 bases at V and 1 base at J, with 9 bases in the middle. This CDR3 is 15 amino acids long. CDR3 coding DNA: TGCGCCAGCAGCCAAGACGGAGGCACGAACACTGAAGCTTTCTTT. Translating gives CASSQDGGTNTEAFF.

This clonotype has a count of ten or more. V usage is TRBV12-3 or TRBV12-4 and J usage is TRBJ2-7; D remains unclear. The V and J ends lost 6 bases and 6 bases respectively, with 12 bases between them. The length of the CDR3 is 12 residues. The CDR3 nucleotides are TGTGCCAGCAGCCCCTTAAAGGGCGAGCAGTACTTC. Protein sequence: CASSPLKGEQYF.

This clonotype was recorded many times. This chain joins TRBV9 and TRBJ2-1; 9 bases are shared with TRBD1. Germline CDR1 SGDLS, CDR2 YYNGEE. V lost 4 bases and J lost 7; bases outside the gene matches: 9. The CDR3 has 15 amino acids. CDR3 sequence: CASSPGQGSRNEQFF. The DNA of the CDR3 is TGTGCCAGCAGCCCCGGACAGGGGTCTCGGAATGAGCAGTTCTTC.

As concerns this clonotype: This sequence may be a read error, since a much larger clone differs from it by one base. The chain is built from TRBV11-2 and TRBJ2-1, with 9 positions matching TRBD1. Trimming removed 1 base from V and 13 bases from J; junction bases left unmatched: 8. Germline CDR1 and CDR2: SGHAT and FQNNGV. CDR3 length equals 14 residues. For the CDR3, the DNA is TGTGCCAGCAGCTTAGTTGACAGGGGGAAGACCCAGTTCTTC. The encoded protein is CASSLVDRGKTQFF.

This chain joins TRBV7-3 and TRBJ1-1; no clear D. This CDR3 is 13 amino acids long. The germline V gene has CDR1 SGHTA and CDR2 FQGTGA. Trimming left V 3 bases short and J 2 bases short, with 7 bases between. DNA of the CDR3: TGTGCCAGCAGCTTCTATGGCAACACTGAAGCTTTCTTT. Its translation: CASSFYGNTEAFF.

CDR3 coding DNA: TGTGCCAGCGACGGTGGGAGTGGGGGCGATACGCAGTATTTT. Translating it yields CASDGGSGGDTQYF. This chain links TRBV4-2 with TRBJ2-3; D might be TRBD1 (6 bases). The CDR3 has 14 amino acids. Germline V CDR1 and CDR2: LGHNA, YNFKEQ. V was clipped by 8 bases and J by 6 bases, with 18 bases between them.

The CDR3 sequence: CASSLGTGRGIQYF. CDR3 coding DNA: TGTGCCAGCAGTTTAGGCACCGGACGGGGCATTCAGTACTTC. V usage is TRBV12-3 or TRBV12-4 and J usage is TRBJ2-7, with D maybe TRBD2 (5 bases). The J call could be wrong; TRBJ2-4 is a better fit for the DNA end. There are 14 residues in the CDR3.

In its sample, this clonotype was seen many times. The V call is TRBV19, the J call TRBJ2-7, with D perhaps TRBD2 (7 bases). V lost 3 bases, J lost 6 bases, and 18 bases lay in between. CDR1 and CDR2 (germline): LNHDA, SQIVND (reference sequence). This CDR3 comprises 15 residues. The CDR3 loop is CASSIFGGRIGEQYF. The DNA for the CDR3 is TGTGCCAGTAGTATCTTCGGGGGGCGAATTGGCGAGCAGTACTTC.

The table lists this clonotype with many counts. This chain uses TRBV20-1 with TRBJ2-1; possible D gene TRBD1, 6 bases. This CDR3 is 12 amino acids long. V was shortened by 6 bases and J by 8 bases, with 14 bases between the two germline ends. Germline V gene lookup returns CDR1 DFQATT and CDR2 SNEGSKA (reference sequence). The CDR3 here is CSAKGVGDEQFF. The CDR3 region has the DNA TGCAGTGCCAAGGGGGTAGGGGATGAGCAGTTCTTC.

Ten or more counts support this clonotype. The chain couples TRBV5-1 to TRBJ2-1; no reliable D call. V dropped 2 bases and J dropped 0 bases, with 6 bases sitting between them. This CDR3 is built from 14 residues. The germline V gene has CDR1 SGHRS and CDR2 YFSETQ. CDR3 coding DNA: TGCGCCAGCAGCTTCACGAGCTCCTACAATGAGCAGTTCTTC. Its protein product is CASSFTSSYNEQFF.